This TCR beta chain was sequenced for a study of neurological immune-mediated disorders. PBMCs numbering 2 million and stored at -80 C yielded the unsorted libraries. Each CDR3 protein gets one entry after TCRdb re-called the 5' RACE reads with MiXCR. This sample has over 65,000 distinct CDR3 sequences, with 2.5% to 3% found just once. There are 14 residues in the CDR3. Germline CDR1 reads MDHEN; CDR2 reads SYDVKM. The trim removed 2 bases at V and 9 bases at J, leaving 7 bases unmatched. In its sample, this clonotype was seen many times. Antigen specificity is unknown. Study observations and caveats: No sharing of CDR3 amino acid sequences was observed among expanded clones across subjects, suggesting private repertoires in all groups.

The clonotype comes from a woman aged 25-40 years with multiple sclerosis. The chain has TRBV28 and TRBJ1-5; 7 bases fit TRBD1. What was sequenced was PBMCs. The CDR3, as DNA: TGTGCCAGCAGTTTAACAGGGGAATGGGGGCCCCAGCATTTT. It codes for CASSLTGEWGPQHF.